This is a list of T cell receptor beta chains from one sample in a study of blood T cell repertoires in COVID-19. Assay: immunoSEQ multiplex PCR; the TCRdb copy retains only in-frame clones and omits some. This sample carries 200,000 to 300,000 clones, 65% to 90% of them seen once, and the ten largest clones take under 2.5%. Sequencing was done on a sample of peripheral blood. These TCRs come from a man aged 25-40 years with active or convalescent COVID-19. Each CDR3 is given with its conserved first and last residue. The order of the fields is J gene, V gene, clone size, D gene, CDR3 protein, CDR3 DNA. The D gene is left open where the match is weak. The size entry is marked missing in some rows and otherwise reads once, few, many or a size class.

J gene: TRBJ2-7
V gene: TRBV7-9
clone size: .
D gene: TRBD1
CDR3 protein: CASRPTGGADEQYF
CDR3 DNA: TGTGCCAGCCGACCGACAGGGGGCGCGGACGAGCAGTACTTC

J gene: TRBJ2-7
V gene: TRBV11-3
clone size: .
D gene: .
CDR3 protein: CASSLGGSHEQYF
CDR3 DNA: TGTGCCAGCAGCTTAGGAGGGTCCCACGAGCAGTACTTC

J gene: TRBJ1-1
V gene: TRBV30
clone size: .
D gene: .
CDR3 protein: CAWSVWGGHAEAFF
CDR3 DNA: TGTGCCTGGAGTGTATGGGGGGGCCACGCTGAAGCTTTCTTT

J gene: TRBJ1-3
V gene: TRBV30
clone size: .
D gene: .
CDR3 protein: CAWSGTPGAGNTIYF
CDR3 DNA: TGTGCCTGGAGTGGGACACCAGGAGCTGGAAACACCATATATTTT

J gene: TRBJ2-2
V gene: TRBV11-1
clone size: .
D gene: TRBD2
CDR3 protein: CASSPWTSGGTGELFF
CDR3 DNA: TGTGCCAGCAGCCCCTGGACTAGCGGGGGAACCGGGGAGCTGTTTTTT

J gene: TRBJ2-5
V gene: TRBV10-3
clone size: .
D gene: TRBD1
CDR3 protein: CAISRTGGQETQYF
CDR3 DNA: TGTGCCATCAGCCGGACAGGAGGCCAAGAGACCCAGTACTTC

J gene: TRBJ1-3
V gene: TRBV4-2
clone size: few
D gene: .
CDR3 protein: CASSQGVAPGSGNTIYF
CDR3 DNA: TGTGCCAGCAGCCAAGGAGTGGCGCCAGGGTCAGGAAACACCATATATTTT

J gene: TRBJ1-1
V gene: TRBV30
clone size: few
D gene: .
CDR3 protein: CAWSDPGGRGATEAFF
CDR3 DNA: TGTGCCTGGAGTGACCCCGGGGGGCGGGGGGCCACTGAAGCTTTCTTT

J gene: TRBJ1-1
V gene: TRBV19
clone size: .
D gene: .
CDR3 protein: CASTLDRWNTEAFF
CDR3 DNA: TGTGCCAGTACCCTAGACAGATGGAACACTGAAGCTTTCTTT

J gene: TRBJ1-1
V gene: TRBV29-1
clone size: .
D gene: .
CDR3 protein: CSVDQGGGTEAFF
CDR3 DNA: TGCAGCGTAGATCAGGGAGGTGGCACTGAAGCTTTCTTT

J gene: TRBJ2-5
V gene: TRBV10-2
clone size: .
D gene: TRBD2
CDR3 protein: CASSFAGSSGQETQYF
CDR3 DNA: TGCGCCAGCAGTTTCGCGGGTTCTAGCGGGCAAGAGACCCAGTACTTC

J gene: TRBJ2-3
V gene: TRBV5-6
clone size: .
D gene: TRBD1
CDR3 protein: CASSLDRGLTDTQYF
CDR3 DNA: TGTGCCAGCAGCCTCGACAGGGGGCTAACAGATACGCAGTATTTT

J gene: TRBJ2-3
V gene: TRBV5-3
clone size: .
D gene: .
CDR3 protein: CARSLSGAHAFTDTQYF
CDR3 DNA: TGTGCCAGAAGCTTGAGTGGGGCCCACGCTTTCACAGATACGCAGTATTTT

J gene: TRBJ1-6
V gene: TRBV9
clone size: .
D gene: .
CDR3 protein: CASSDARDIRHSPLHF
CDR3 DNA: TGTGCCAGCAGCGACGCCAGGGACATCAGGCACTCACCCCTCCACTTT

J gene: TRBJ2-1
V gene: TRBV3-1/TRBV3-2
clone size: .
D gene: .
CDR3 protein: CASSQGLLNNEQFF
CDR3 DNA: TGTGCCAGCAGCCAAGGCCTACTAAACAATGAGCAGTTCTTC

J gene: TRBJ2-7
V gene: TRBV4-3
clone size: .
D gene: .
CDR3 protein: CASSQDVWAFGEQYF
CDR3 DNA: TGCGCCAGCAGCCAAGATGTGTGGGCATTCGGAGAGCAGTACTTC

J gene: TRBJ1-2
V gene: TRBV10-2
clone size: .
D gene: TRBD1
CDR3 protein: CASSETTTGNSYGYTF
CDR3 DNA: TGCGCCAGCAGTGAGACCACGACAGGGAACTCCTATGGCTACACCTTC

J gene: TRBJ2-7
V gene: TRBV4-1
clone size: .
D gene: TRBD1
CDR3 protein: CASSQGTGGEQHF
CDR3 DNA: TGCGCCAGCAGCCAGGGGACAGGAGGGGAGCAGCACTTC

J gene: TRBJ1-4
V gene: TRBV6-5
clone size: .
D gene: TRBD1
CDR3 protein: CASSYVFRGEEKLFF
CDR3 DNA: TGTGCCAGCAGTTACGTATTCAGGGGGGAAGAAAAACTGTTTTTT

J gene: TRBJ2-3
V gene: TRBV11-2
clone size: .
D gene: .
CDR3 protein: CASSRRGALRDTQYF
CDR3 DNA: TGTGCCAGCAGCCGACGGGGGGCGCTCAGAGATACGCAGTATTTT

J gene: TRBJ1-2
V gene: TRBV5-4
clone size: .
D gene: .
CDR3 protein: CASNRQLSNYGYTF
CDR3 DNA: TGTGCCAGCAACAGACAGCTATCTAACTATGGCTACACCTTC

J gene: TRBJ1-4
V gene: TRBV28
clone size: .
D gene: .
CDR3 protein: CASRVRVREKLFF
CDR3 DNA: TGTGCCAGCAGGGTGAGGGTACGGGAAAAACTGTTTTTT

J gene: TRBJ2-2
V gene: TRBV11-2
clone size: .
D gene: TRBD2
CDR3 protein: CASSSTSLLAGGAGELFF
CDR3 DNA: TGTGCCAGCAGCTCCACGAGCTTACTAGCGGGGGGGGCCGGGGAGCTGTTTTTT

J gene: TRBJ1-6
V gene: TRBV30
clone size: .
D gene: TRBD1
CDR3 protein: CAWKSRGPPYNSPLHF
CDR3 DNA: TGTGCCTGGAAAAGTAGGGGGCCCCCCTATAATTCACCCCTCCACTTT

J gene: TRBJ1-4
V gene: TRBV4-1
clone size: .
D gene: TRBD1
CDR3 protein: CASSQEGRGNEKLFF
CDR3 DNA: TGCGCCAGCAGCCAAGAGGGCAGGGGGAATGAAAAACTGTTTTTT

J gene: TRBJ2-5
V gene: TRBV7-9
clone size: .
D gene: .
CDR3 protein: CASSQRRQQETQYF
CDR3 DNA: TGTGCCAGCAGCCAAAGACGACAACAAGAGACCCAGTACTTC

J gene: TRBJ2-2
V gene: TRBV9
clone size: .
D gene: .
CDR3 protein: CASGGGELFF
CDR3 DNA: TGTGCCAGCGGAGGCGGGGAGCTGTTTTTT

J gene: TRBJ2-1
V gene: TRBV5-6
clone size: .
D gene: TRBD2
CDR3 protein: CASSLAGAGNNEQFF
CDR3 DNA: TGTGCCAGCAGCCTAGCGGGGGCGGGAAACAATGAGCAGTTCTTC

J gene: TRBJ2-7
V gene: TRBV11-2
clone size: .
D gene: .
CDR3 protein: CASSRGGYEQYF
CDR3 DNA: TGTGCCAGCAGCCGAGGGGGCTACGAGCAGTACTTC

J gene: TRBJ2-7
V gene: TRBV7-8
clone size: .
D gene: TRBD1
CDR3 protein: CASTQPGQASYEQYF
CDR3 DNA: TGTGCCAGCACCCAGCCGGGACAGGCTTCCTACGAGCAGTACTTC

J gene: TRBJ2-7
V gene: TRBV9
clone size: once
D gene: .
CDR3 protein: CASTPGINSYEQYF
CDR3 DNA: TGTGCCAGCACCCCAGGAATCAATTCCTACGAGCAGTACTTC

J gene: TRBJ1-4
V gene: TRBV29-1
clone size: .
D gene: .
CDR3 protein: CSVAQGTNEKLFF
CDR3 DNA: TGCAGCGTCGCCCAGGGAACTAATGAAAAACTGTTTTTT

J gene: TRBJ2-5
V gene: TRBV29-1
clone size: .
D gene: TRBD2
CDR3 protein: CSVEDPGLAVQETQYF
CDR3 DNA: TGCAGCGTTGAAGATCCTGGACTAGCGGTACAAGAGACCCAGTACTTC

J gene: TRBJ2-7
V gene: TRBV27
clone size: once
D gene: TRBD2
CDR3 protein: CASSFSGSSYEQYF
CDR3 DNA: TGTGCCAGCAGCTTCAGCGGGAGCTCCTACGAGCAGTACTTC

J gene: TRBJ2-7
V gene: TRBV27
clone size: .
D gene: .
CDR3 protein: CASSLGGEQYF
CDR3 DNA: TGTGCCAGCAGTTTAGGCGGAGAGCAGTACTTC

J gene: TRBJ2-7
V gene: TRBV27
clone size: medium-sized
D gene: TRBD1
CDR3 protein: CASSSRTGTDYSYEQYF
CDR3 DNA: TGTGCCAGCAGTTCGCGAACCGGGACAGATTACTCCTACGAGCAGTACTTC

J gene: TRBJ2-5
V gene: TRBV5-1
clone size: .
D gene: .
CDR3 protein: CASSLNGQETQYF
CDR3 DNA: TGCGCCAGCAGCTTGAACGGCCAAGAGACCCAGTACTTC

J gene: TRBJ2-1
V gene: TRBV6-4
clone size: .
D gene: TRBD2
CDR3 protein: CASTWLAEGKNYNEQFF
CDR3 DNA: TGTGCCAGCACGTGGCTAGCGGAGGGGAAAAACTACAATGAGCAGTTCTTC

J gene: TRBJ2-5
V gene: TRBV11-2
clone size: .
D gene: TRBD2
CDR3 protein: CASSRGLAGSGTQYF
CDR3 DNA: TGTGCCAGCAGCCGTGGACTAGCGGGGAGTGGGACCCAGTACTTC

J gene: TRBJ1-5
V gene: TRBV6-5
clone size: .
D gene: TRBD1
CDR3 protein: CASSRDRVSQPQHF
CDR3 DNA: TGTGCCAGCAGCCGGGACAGGGTCAGTCAGCCCCAGCATTTT

J gene: TRBJ1-6
V gene: TRBV5-1
clone size: .
D gene: .
CDR3 protein: CATQPVPGDGSPLHF
CDR3 DNA: TGCGCCACCCAACCCGTTCCAGGGGACGGTTCACCCCTCCACTTT

J gene: TRBJ2-2
V gene: TRBV2
clone size: .
D gene: TRBD2
CDR3 protein: CASSWTSGGHTTNTGELFF
CDR3 DNA: TGTGCCAGCAGTTGGACTAGCGGGGGCCATACTACGAACACCGGGGAGCTGTTTTTT

J gene: TRBJ2-2
V gene: TRBV10-3
clone size: once
D gene: TRBD1
CDR3 protein: CAIRTSGQYTGELFF
CDR3 DNA: TGTGCCATCAGGACCTCGGGACAGTACACCGGGGAGCTGTTTTTT

J gene: TRBJ2-3
V gene: TRBV9
clone size: .
D gene: .
CDR3 protein: CASSVGGPWQTDTQYF
CDR3 DNA: TGTGCCAGCAGCGTAGGGGGGCCGTGGCAAACAGATACGCAGTATTTT

J gene: TRBJ1-1
V gene: TRBV5-1
clone size: .
D gene: .
CDR3 protein: CASSLGTDTEAFF
CDR3 DNA: TGCGCCAGCAGCTTGGGGACAGACACTGAAGCTTTCTTT

J gene: TRBJ2-5
V gene: TRBV7-2
clone size: .
D gene: TRBD1
CDR3 protein: CASSPRAGGQETQYF
CDR3 DNA: TGTGCCAGCAGCCCCAGGGCAGGGGGCCAAGAGACCCAGTACTTC

J gene: TRBJ2-3
V gene: TRBV7-6
clone size: .
D gene: TRBD2
CDR3 protein: CASSLGASGGSDTQYF
CDR3 DNA: TGTGCCAGCAGCTTAGGGGCTAGCGGGGGGTCTGATACGCAGTATTTT

J gene: TRBJ1-4
V gene: TRBV6-5
clone size: .
D gene: TRBD1
CDR3 protein: CASSNRDSGNEKLFF
CDR3 DNA: TGTGCCAGCAGTAACCGGGACAGTGGTAATGAAAAACTGTTTTTT

J gene: TRBJ2-4
V gene: TRBV2
clone size: .
D gene: .
CDR3 protein: CASSDGGRAKNIQYF
CDR3 DNA: TGTGCCAGCAGTGACGGGGGGCGGGCCAAAAACATTCAGTACTTC

J gene: TRBJ2-2
V gene: TRBV5-1
clone size: once
D gene: .
CDR3 protein: CASSIPFSGTGELFF
CDR3 DNA: TGCGCCAGCAGCATCCCCTTTTCAGGGACCGGGGAGCTGTTTTTT

J gene: TRBJ2-5
V gene: TRBV9
clone size: .
D gene: .
CDR3 protein: CASSVGGGAGAQETQYF
CDR3 DNA: TGTGCCAGCAGCGTAGGAGGTGGGGCGGGGGCCCAAGAGACCCAGTACTTC

J gene: TRBJ1-2
V gene: TRBV6-2/TRBV6-3
clone size: .
D gene: .
CDR3 protein: CASSYEDLNYGYTF
CDR3 DNA: TGTGCCAGCAGTTACGAGGATCTCAACTATGGCTACACCTTC

J gene: TRBJ2-7
V gene: TRBV7-9
clone size: .
D gene: TRBD1
CDR3 protein: CASSSNRGRSYEQYF
CDR3 DNA: TGTGCCAGCTCCTCAAACAGGGGCCGCTCCTACGAGCAGTACTTC

J gene: TRBJ2-7
V gene: TRBV2
clone size: .
D gene: .
CDR3 protein: CASRAAAYEQYF
CDR3 DNA: TGTGCCAGCAGAGCCGCGGCCTACGAGCAGTACTTC

J gene: TRBJ2-2
V gene: TRBV9
clone size: .
D gene: .
CDR3 protein: CASSVAQRTLNTGELFF
CDR3 DNA: TGTGCCAGCAGCGTAGCTCAACGGACACTGAACACCGGGGAGCTGTTTTTT

J gene: TRBJ1-1
V gene: TRBV7-9
clone size: .
D gene: .
CDR3 protein: CASSFGVDTEAFF
CDR3 DNA: TGTGCCAGCAGCTTCGGGGTGGACACTGAAGCTTTCTTT

J gene: TRBJ1-1
V gene: TRBV12-5
clone size: .
D gene: .
CDR3 protein: CASGREGMNTEAFF
CDR3 DNA: TGTGCTAGTGGACGGGAGGGGATGAACACTGAAGCTTTCTTT

J gene: TRBJ1-5
V gene: TRBV19
clone size: .
D gene: .
CDR3 protein: CASSAGNQPQHF
CDR3 DNA: TGTGCCAGTAGTGCGGGCAATCAGCCCCAGCATTTT

J gene: TRBJ1-6
V gene: TRBV5-1
clone size: .
D gene: TRBD1
CDR3 protein: CASRRQGVSPLHF
CDR3 DNA: TGCGCCAGCAGGAGACAGGGGGTTTCACCCCTCCACTTT

J gene: TRBJ2-3
V gene: TRBV4-2
clone size: .
D gene: .
CDR3 protein: CASSQDYRGPRGVTQYF
CDR3 DNA: TGTGCCAGCAGCCAAGATTACCGGGGGCCACGGGGGGTGACGCAGTATTTT